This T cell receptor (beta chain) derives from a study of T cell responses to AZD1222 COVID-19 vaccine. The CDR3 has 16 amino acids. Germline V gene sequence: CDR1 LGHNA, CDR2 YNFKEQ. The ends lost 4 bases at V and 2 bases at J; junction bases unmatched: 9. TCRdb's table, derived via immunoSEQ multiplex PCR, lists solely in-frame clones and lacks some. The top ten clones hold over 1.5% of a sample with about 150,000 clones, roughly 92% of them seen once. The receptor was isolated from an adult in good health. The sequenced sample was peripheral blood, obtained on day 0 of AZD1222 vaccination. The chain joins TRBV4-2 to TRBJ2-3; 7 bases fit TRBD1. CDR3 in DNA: TGTGCCAGCAGCCCGTTCCGGGACAGCCACACAGATACGCAGTATTTT. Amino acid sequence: CASSPFRDSHTDTQYF.